These T cell receptor beta chains were read from a single sample in a study of T cell responses to AZD1222 COVID-19 vaccine. Sequenced by immunoSEQ multiplex PCR; TCRdb stores in-frame clones only, minus some. The sample carries some 120,000 clones, around 89% recorded once. The sample consisted of peripheral blood, taken 28 days after the second AZD1222 dose. The source is an adult who received the AZD1222 COVID-19 vaccine. The CDR3 runs from the conserved cysteine through the conserved F or W. Only part of the rows carry a size: once, few, many, or a class if the clone is expanded.

clone size	V gene	J gene	CDR3 protein
.	TRBV2	TRBJ2-1	CASSPRGSRSYNEQFF
.	TRBV12-3/TRBV12-4	TRBJ1-5	CASSFEFQPQHF
.	TRBV18	TRBJ2-3	CASSPNQADTQYF
few	TRBV11-2	TRBJ2-7	CASSLVGGRGSYEQYF
.	TRBV24-1	TRBJ2-2	CATRAGTGGSGELFF
once	TRBV30	TRBJ1-5	CAWSLGNQPQHF
.	TRBV7-9	TRBJ1-2	CASSPTTAAGYTF
.	TRBV2	TRBJ1-5	CASGSEFNQPQHF
.	TRBV6-5	TRBJ1-6	CASSRGGRSHSPLHF
once	TRBV5-5	TRBJ1-3	CASSPDSYSGNTIYF
.	TRBV19	TRBJ2-3	CASSIFGFPSTDTQYF
few	TRBV6-6	TRBJ2-7	CASSPRDRDSEQYF
.	TRBV5-1	TRBJ1-4	CASSPAGKTDEKLFF
.	TRBV10-3	TRBJ2-5	CAISDGVGETQYF
.	TRBV5-3	TRBJ2-3	CARSSKTGVTDTQYF
.	TRBV19	TRBJ2-2	CASSLRRESGELFF
once	TRBV10-1	TRBJ1-5	CASSEGGSGQPQHF
.	TRBV19	TRBJ1-2	CASSMVVAWGYGYTF
.	TRBV6-2/TRBV6-3	TRBJ1-1	CASSQPGQGAFF
.	TRBV29-1	TRBJ1-2	CSVDDRAYGYTF
.	TRBV5-6	TRBJ1-5	CASSLRRRGNQPQHF
few	TRBV7-2	TRBJ1-2	CASSFRYGYTF
few	TRBV11-2	TRBJ2-7	CASSLQGYEQYF
.	TRBV4-1	TRBJ1-2	CASSQGGPMTSGYGYTF
.	TRBV15	TRBJ2-2	CATSGTGETGELFF
.	TRBV28	TRBJ1-1	CASSLRGGTEAFF
.	TRBV18	TRBJ1-3	CASSTSRALSGNTIYF
.	TRBV7-9	TRBJ2-1	CASSLAGGLNEQFF
.	TRBV24-1	TRBJ2-1	CATSGAQGSYNEQFF
.	TRBV28	TRBJ2-5	CASSSTHQYF
.	TRBV6-2/TRBV6-3	TRBJ1-5	CASSPRGSNQPQHF
once	TRBV4-2	TRBJ1-3	CASSQDFQASGNTIYF
.	TRBV7-3	TRBJ2-3	CASSSGGTDTQYF
.	TRBV5-1	TRBJ2-1	CASSLSSGYSYNEQFF
.	TRBV5-1	TRBJ1-3	CASSLVGRAANYGNTIYF
.	TRBV6-5	TRBJ2-1	CASRAANNEQFF
.	TRBV27	TRBJ2-5	CASRRTGGYVETQYF
few	TRBV6-5	TRBJ1-6	CASMAGGNSPLHF
.	TRBV19	TRBJ2-2	CASRAGGANWELFF
.	TRBV4-1	TRBJ1-4	CASSRPDRDEKLFF
.	TRBV30	TRBJ1-4	CAWSDGEKLFF
.	TRBV4-3	TRBJ1-6	CASSQGGRSGSPLHF
.	TRBV2	TRBJ1-1	CASSGTMYTEAFF
.	TRBV5-1	TRBJ2-5	CASSLSPPGQETQYF
.	TRBV18	TRBJ2-3	CASSSTSTDTQYF
.	TRBV18	TRBJ1-1	CASSPGQNTEAFF
.	TRBV5-1	TRBJ1-1	CASRQGNTEAFF
once	TRBV7-9	TRBJ1-2	CAGGDRGYGYTF
once	TRBV18	TRBJ2-1	CASSPILGNEQFF
.	TRBV10-1	TRBJ2-1	CAVGTGLGNEQFF